One sample yielded the 19 T cell receptor beta chains listed below, sequenced in a study of blood T cell repertoires in COVID-19. Here immunoSEQ multiplex PCR was the method, and the copy in TCRdb shows in-frame clones only, minus some. The sample includes fewer than 200,000 clones, around 83% of them seen just once. Sequencing was performed on peripheral blood. The receptors come from a human donor in a cohort sampled during active COVID-19.

Written as DNA, the CDR3 is TGTGCCAGCTCACCATTTACAGTAAATCAGCCCCAGCATTTT. It codes for CASSPFTVNQPQHF. The chain carries TRBV18 and TRBJ1-5, with D unresolved. There are 14 residues in the CDR3. V gave up 2 bases and J gave up 4 bases, with 9 bases separating them. Germline CDR1 is KGHSH and CDR2 is LQKENI.

For the CDR3, the DNA is TGTGCCAGCAGCCCTACTAGCGGGGGGGCCGGTGAGCAGTTCTTC. Its protein product is CASSPTSGGAGEQFF. The V and J genes are TRBV11-3 and TRBJ2-1, with 13 bases that match TRBD2. The CDR3 has 15 amino acids. Germline loops: CDR1 SGHNT, CDR2 YENEEA. V lost 5 bases and J lost 9; bases outside the gene matches: 7.

The gene calls are TRBV7-2 and TRBJ2-3; TRBD2 agrees at 12 bases. This CDR3 has 14 residues. The junction had 1 base not matched to a gene; V was cut back by 1 base and J by 8 bases. Germline CDR1 SGHTA, CDR2 FQGNSA. As DNA, the CDR3 is TGTGCCAGCAGCTTAGGACTAGCGGGAGTTACGCAGTATTTT. It codes for CASSLGLAGVTQYF.

V and J are TRBV18 and TRBJ1-3; D possibly corresponds to TRBD1 (6 bases). CDR1 is KGHSH, CDR2 LQKENI, per germline. Trimming left V 2 bases short and J 0 bases short, with 8 bases between. The CDR3 runs to 15 residues. The CDR3 region has the DNA TGTGCCAGCTCACCAACGACAGGCTCTGGAAACACCATATATTTT. It yields the protein CASSPTTGSGNTIYF.

This sequence joins TRBV19 and TRBJ1-5; 7 nucleotides line up with TRBD1. The CDR3 runs to 17 residues. The germline CDR1 and CDR2 sequences are LNHDA and SQIVND (reference sequence). Trimming cost V 3 bases and J 4 bases; bases outside gene matches: 12. The CDR3 is CASSIGMGRQGNQPQHF. In nucleotides, the CDR3 is TGTGCCAGTAGTATCGGAATGGGTCGACAGGGAAATCAGCCCCAGCATTTT.

The chain is built from TRBV6-5 and TRBJ2-5; 14 nucleotides align to TRBD2. The CDR3 totals 16 residues. Trimming at V came to 0 bases and at J to 4 bases, leaving 1 base not matched to a gene. Germline V gives CDR1 MNHEY, CDR2 SVGAGI. CDR3 DNA sequence: TGTGCCAGCAGTTACTCGGGACTAGCGGGAGCAGAGACCCAGTACTTC. Its protein is CASSYSGLAGAETQYF.

The chain carries TRBV7-9 and TRBJ2-4; D might be TRBD2 (5 bases). CDR1 is SEHNR and CDR2 is FQNEAQ in the germline V gene (reference sequence). V was trimmed by 5 bases and J by 3 bases, leaving 11 bases between them. CDR3 length: 14 amino acids. The chain's CDR3 is CASSTGVRKNIQYF. For the CDR3, the DNA is TGTGCCAGCAGCACCGGGGTTCGCAAAAACATTCAGTACTTC. The entire variable domain, with the rest obtained from reference TRBV7-9 and TRBJ2-4, is as follows: DTGVSQNPRHKITKRGQNVTFRCDPISEHNRLYWYRQTLGQGPEFLTYFQNEAQLEKSRLLSDRFSAERPKGSFSTLEIQRTEQGDSAMYLCASSTGVRKNIQYFGAGTRLSVL.

DNA for the CDR3: TGTGCCAGCAGCCTCCCCGGGACTAACTACAATGAGCAGTTCTTC. It yields the protein CASSLPGTNYNEQFF. The chain carries TRBV7-2 and TRBJ2-1; TRBD2 matches 7 bases. CDR1 and CDR2 from the germline V gene are SGHTA and FQGNSA. The CDR3 length is 15 residues. V was pared by 5 bases and J by 3 bases, with 7 bases of the junction left unmatched.

This sequence joins TRBV6-5 and TRBJ2-7; 7 bases are shared with TRBD1. CDR1 and CDR2 (germline): MNHEY, SVGAGI. V trimming: 6 bases; J trimming: 3 bases; junction bases outside the gene matches: 5. The CDR3 extends over 13 amino acids. The CDR3 DNA reads as TGTGCCAGCAGCCCGGACAGGAGCTACGAGCAGTACTTC. Protein sequence: CASSPDRSYEQYF.

This sequence joins TRBV6-2 or TRBV6-3 and TRBJ2-1, with 7 nucleotides matching TRBD2. V lost 5 bases and J lost 9; bases outside the gene matches: 13. The CDR3 runs 15 residues. From germline, CDR1 is MNHEY and CDR2 SVGEGT. The CDR3 loop is CASSLLGLGQGEQFF. The CDR3 DNA is TGTGCCAGCAGTCTACTTGGACTAGGCCAAGGTGAGCAGTTCTTC.

V gene TRBV15 combines with J gene TRBJ2-1; no firm D call. Per germline, CDR1 LNHNV and CDR2 YYDKDF (reference sequence). Trimming removed 0 bases at V and 14 bases at J, with 14 bases between. The CDR3 consists of 13 residues. CDR3 amino acids: CATSRDRSPREFF. CDR3 nucleotide sequence: TGTGCCACCAGCAGAGATCGGAGCCCACGAGAGTTCTTC.

For this clone: Other DNA variants within this sample encode the same CDR3. This chain links TRBV3-1 (or the pseudogene TRBV3-2) with TRBJ1-1; TRBD1 agrees at 7 bases. The CDR3 extends over 14 amino acids. CDR1 and CDR2 (germline): LGHDT, YNNKEL (reference sequence). Trimming at V came to 3 bases and at J to 0 bases, leaving 1 base not matched to a gene. DNA of the CDR3: TGTGCCAGCAGCCAGGGACAGTTGAACACTGAAGCTTTCTTT. Its translation: CASSQGQLNTEAFF.

The chain uses TRBV5-1 and TRBJ2-1; TRBD1 aligns across 10 bases. The CDR3 has 16 residues. The germline CDR1 and CDR2 sequences are SGHRS and YFSETQ. V dropped 0 bases and J dropped 2; count of bases not matched to a gene: 2. The chain's CDR3 is CASSLVGQGAYNEQFF. As DNA, the CDR3 is TGCGCCAGCAGCTTGGTCGGACAGGGGGCCTACAATGAGCAGTTCTTC.

This sequence joins TRBV5-5 and TRBJ1-2, with D possibly TRBD1 on 5 matching bases. V was cut by 4 bases and J by 6 bases, with 16 bases left in between. The CDR3 sequence is 14 residues long. The germline V gene has CDR1 SGHKS and CDR2 YYEKEE (reference sequence). The CDR3 loop reads CASSLALGGDGYTF. The DNA for the CDR3 is TGTGCCAGCAGCCTGGCCCTGGGGGGGGATGGCTACACCTTC.

The chain couples TRBV7-9 to TRBJ2-7; 7 nucleotides agree with TRBD1. Unmatched junction bases numbered 16, after V lost 5 bases and J lost 6 bases. The germline CDR1 and CDR2 sequences are SEHNR and FQNEAQ (reference sequence). The length of the CDR3 is 16 residues. CDR3 amino acids: CASSPRPSTGLSEQYF. CDR3 nucleotides: TGTGCCAGCAGCCCCCGACCCTCGACAGGGTTAAGCGAGCAGTACTTC.

The chain uses TRBV18 and TRBJ1-1; 8 bases match TRBD1. V dropped 7 bases and J dropped 5; count of bases not matched to a gene: 6. Germline V CDR1 and CDR2: KGHSH, LQKENI. The CDR3 covers 13 residues. The CDR3 loop reads CASLRTGRTEAFF. The CDR3 coding sequence is TGTGCCAGCTTACGGACAGGGCGGACTGAAGCTTTCTTT.

V is TRBV28 and J is TRBJ2-1; 8 bases are shared with TRBD2. The CDR3 is made up of 14 amino acids. Germline-derived CDR1 and CDR2 are MDHEN and SYDVKM. Trimming at V came to 3 bases and at J to 9 bases, leaving 7 bases not matched to a gene. Written as DNA, the CDR3 is TGTGCCAGCAGTTTGGGTAGCGGGATTGGTGAGCAGTTCTTC. This translates into CASSLGSGIGEQFF.

This chain links TRBV9 with TRBJ2-1; 7 positions agree with TRBD1. The CDR3 runs 16 residues. Trimming at V came to 3 bases and at J to 2 bases, leaving 8 bases not matched to a gene. From germline, CDR1 is SGDLS and CDR2 YYNGEE. The chain's CDR3 is CASSATTGLPYNEQFF. In nucleotides, the CDR3 is TGTGCCAGCAGCGCCACGACAGGGCTCCCCTACAATGAGCAGTTCTTC.

This clone was counted once. V and J are TRBV29-1 and TRBJ2-7; 7 nucleotides match TRBD2. V trimming: 0 bases; J trimming: 6 bases; junction bases outside the gene matches: 8. Per germline, CDR1 SQVTM and CDR2 ANQGSEA. The CDR3 runs to 14 residues. The CDR3 DNA follows: TGCAGCGTTGAAGATACTGGCGGGAGCTCCGAGCAGTACTTC. It codes for CSVEDTGGSSEQYF.